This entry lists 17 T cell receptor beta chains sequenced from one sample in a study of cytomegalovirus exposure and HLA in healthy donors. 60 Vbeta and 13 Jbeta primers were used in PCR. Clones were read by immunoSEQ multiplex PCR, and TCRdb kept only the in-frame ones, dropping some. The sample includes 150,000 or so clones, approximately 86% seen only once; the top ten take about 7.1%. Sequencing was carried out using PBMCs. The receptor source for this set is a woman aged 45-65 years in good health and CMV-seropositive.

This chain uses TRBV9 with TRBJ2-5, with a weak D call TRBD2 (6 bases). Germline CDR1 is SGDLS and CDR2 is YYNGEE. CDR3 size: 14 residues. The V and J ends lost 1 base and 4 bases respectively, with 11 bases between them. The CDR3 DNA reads TGTGCCAGCAGCGTACAGGGAGGAGGAGAGACCCAGTACTTC. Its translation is CASSVQGGGETQYF.

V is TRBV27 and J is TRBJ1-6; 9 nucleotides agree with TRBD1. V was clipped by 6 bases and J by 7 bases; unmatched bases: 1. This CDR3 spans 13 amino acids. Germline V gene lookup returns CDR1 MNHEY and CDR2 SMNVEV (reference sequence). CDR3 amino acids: CASSGQGNSPLHF. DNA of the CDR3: TGTGCCAGCAGCGGACAGGGGAATTCACCCCTCCACTTT.

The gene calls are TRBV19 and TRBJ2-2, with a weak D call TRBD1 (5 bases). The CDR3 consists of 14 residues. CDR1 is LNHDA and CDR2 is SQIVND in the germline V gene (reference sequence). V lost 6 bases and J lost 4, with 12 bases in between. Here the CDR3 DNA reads TGTGCCAGTAGATGGCAGGGCGGCACCGGGGAGCTGTTTTTT. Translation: CASRWQGGTGELFF.

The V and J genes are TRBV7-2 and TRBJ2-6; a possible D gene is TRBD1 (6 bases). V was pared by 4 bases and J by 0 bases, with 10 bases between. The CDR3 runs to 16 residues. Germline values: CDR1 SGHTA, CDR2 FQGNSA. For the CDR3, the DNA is TGTGCCAGCAGCTCCGGACAGCTCTCTGGGGCCAACGTCCTGACTTTC. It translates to CASSSGQLSGANVLTF.

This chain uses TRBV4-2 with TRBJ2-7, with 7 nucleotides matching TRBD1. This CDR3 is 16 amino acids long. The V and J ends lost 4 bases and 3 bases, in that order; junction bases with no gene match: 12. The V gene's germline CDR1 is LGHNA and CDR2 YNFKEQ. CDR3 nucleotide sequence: TGTGCCAGCAGCCGTACACACACGGGACAGATCTACGAGCAGTACTTC. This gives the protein CASSRTHTGQIYEQYF.

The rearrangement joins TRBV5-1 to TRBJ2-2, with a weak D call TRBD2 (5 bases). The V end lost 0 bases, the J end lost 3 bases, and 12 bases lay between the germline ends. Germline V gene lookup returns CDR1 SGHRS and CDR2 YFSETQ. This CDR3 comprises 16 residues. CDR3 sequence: CASSLGAVGDTGELFF. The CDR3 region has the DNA TGCGCCAGCAGCTTGGGAGCGGTGGGAGACACCGGGGAGCTGTTTTTT.

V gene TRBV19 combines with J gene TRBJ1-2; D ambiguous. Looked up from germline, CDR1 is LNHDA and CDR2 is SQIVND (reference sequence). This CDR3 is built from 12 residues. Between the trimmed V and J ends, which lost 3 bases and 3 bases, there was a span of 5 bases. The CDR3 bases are TGTGCCAGTAGTATTAATCACTATGGCTACACCTTC. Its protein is CASSINHYGYTF.

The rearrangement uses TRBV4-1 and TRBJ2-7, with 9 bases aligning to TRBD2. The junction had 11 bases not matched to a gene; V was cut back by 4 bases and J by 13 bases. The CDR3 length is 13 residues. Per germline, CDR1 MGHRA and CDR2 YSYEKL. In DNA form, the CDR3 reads TGCGCCAGCAGCCCCGTGGGAAGCGGGGGGCCCTACTTC. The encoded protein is CASSPVGSGGPYF.

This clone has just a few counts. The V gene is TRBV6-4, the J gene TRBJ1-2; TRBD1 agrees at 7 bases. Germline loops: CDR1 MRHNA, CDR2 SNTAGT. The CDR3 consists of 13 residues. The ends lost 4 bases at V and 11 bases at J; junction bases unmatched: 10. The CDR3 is CASSAPGQRAYTF. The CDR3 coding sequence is TGTGCCAGCAGTGCTCCGGGACAGAGAGCTTACACCTTC.

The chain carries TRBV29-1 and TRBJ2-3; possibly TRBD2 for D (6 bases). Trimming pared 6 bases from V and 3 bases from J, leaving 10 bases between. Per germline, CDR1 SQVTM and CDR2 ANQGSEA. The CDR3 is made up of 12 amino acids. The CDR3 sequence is CSVLATTDTQYF. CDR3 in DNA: TGCAGCGTCCTAGCGACGACAGATACGCAGTATTTT.

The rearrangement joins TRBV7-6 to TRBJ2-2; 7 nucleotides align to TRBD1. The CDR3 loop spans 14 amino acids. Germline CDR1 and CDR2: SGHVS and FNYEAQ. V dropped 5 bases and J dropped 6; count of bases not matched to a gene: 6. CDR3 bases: TGTGCCAGCAGCGCGAACCAGGGGGCCGGGGAGCTGTTTTTT. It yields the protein CASSANQGAGELFF. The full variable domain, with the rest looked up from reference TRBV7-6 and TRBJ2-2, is GAGVSQSPRYKVTKRGQDVALRCDPISGHVSLYWYRQALGQGPEFLTYFNYEAQQDKSGLPNDRFSAERPEGSISTLTIQRTEQRDSAMYRCASSANQGAGELFFGEGSRLTVL.

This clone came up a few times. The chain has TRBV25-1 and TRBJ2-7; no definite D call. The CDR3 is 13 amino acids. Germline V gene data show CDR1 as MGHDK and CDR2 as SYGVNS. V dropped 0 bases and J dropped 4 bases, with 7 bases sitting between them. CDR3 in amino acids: CASSEYSRYEQYF. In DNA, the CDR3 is TGTGCCAGCAGTGAATATTCACGGTACGAGCAGTACTTC.

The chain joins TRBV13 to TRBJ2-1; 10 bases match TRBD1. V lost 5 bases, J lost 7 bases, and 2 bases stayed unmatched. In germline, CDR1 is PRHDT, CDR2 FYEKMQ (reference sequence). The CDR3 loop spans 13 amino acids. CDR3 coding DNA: TGTGCCAGCAGCCCGGACAGGGGGAATGAGCAGTTCTTC. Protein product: CASSPDRGNEQFF.

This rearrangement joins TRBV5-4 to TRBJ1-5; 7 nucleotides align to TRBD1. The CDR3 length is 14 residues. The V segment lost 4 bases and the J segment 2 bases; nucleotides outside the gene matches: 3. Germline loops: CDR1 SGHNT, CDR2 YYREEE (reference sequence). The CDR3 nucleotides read TGTGCCAGCAGCACAGGGGTTGGCAATCAGCCCCAGCATTTT. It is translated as CASSTGVGNQPQHF.

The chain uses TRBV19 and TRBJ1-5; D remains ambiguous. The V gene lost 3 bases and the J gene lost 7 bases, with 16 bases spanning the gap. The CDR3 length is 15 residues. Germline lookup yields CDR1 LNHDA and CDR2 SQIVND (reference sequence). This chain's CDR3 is CASSIASLRSQPQHF. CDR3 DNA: TGTGCCAGTAGTATCGCAAGCCTTAGATCCCAGCCCCAGCATTTT.

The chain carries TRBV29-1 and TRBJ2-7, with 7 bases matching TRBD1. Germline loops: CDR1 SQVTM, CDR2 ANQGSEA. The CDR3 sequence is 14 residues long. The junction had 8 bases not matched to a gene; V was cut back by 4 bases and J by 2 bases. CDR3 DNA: TGCAGCGTTGGAGAAGACAGGGCCCCCTACGAGCAGTACTTC. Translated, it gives CSVGEDRAPYEQYF.

The chain's CDR3 is CASSSPLPGGGNEQFF. CDR3 coding DNA: TGTGCCAGCAGCTCCCCTCTCCCGGGGGGGGGCAATGAGCAGTTCTTC. The chain carries TRBV5-8 and TRBJ2-1; TRBD2 aligns across 8 bases. This CDR3 has 16 residues. Per the germline V gene, CDR1 is SGHTS and CDR2 is YDEGEE. With V trimmed by 3 bases and J by 6 bases, 11 bases remained unmatched.